One T cell receptor beta chain is described in this entry. It lacks a known antigen. The record has no base qualities; no much larger clone is one base away. All CD3G-deficient patients had evidence of autoimmunity, which was more severe in two of the patients. At testing, patients were between 2 and 39 years old and showed lower naive and higher memory CD4+ and CD8+ T-cell proportions. CD4+ cells were FACS-sorted into CD25-high CD127-low regulatory T cells and CD25-low CD127-high conventional CD4+ T cells. Five to seven individuals with CD3G deficiency were included in the patient group. An international network of physicians across the United States, Europe and Asia provided the patient samples and clinical data. Ficoll density separation was used to isolate peripheral blood mononuclear cells. The source of the sample is a study of regulatory T cells (dated by TCRdb to the late 2010s). Describing the broader study: The study compared T-cell receptor beta repertoires of sorted regulatory, conventional CD4+ and CD8+ T cells in CD3G-deficient patients with those in healthy controls. Overall study results and their limits: Patient repertoires showed restricted unique TRB V-J pairs and skewed V and J gene usage, most marked in regulatory T cells. Hydrophobic residues at CDR3 positions 6 and 7 were enriched in conventional CD4+ T cells from CD3G-deficient patients, which suggests more self-reactive specificities.

Measured from the cysteine to the phenylalanine, the CDR3 is 13 residues long. The only DNA kept is the CDR3, 39 bases in frame from the first base. Reading the germline V gene (reference sequence) gives CDR1 LNHDA and CDR2 SQIVND. The V end loses 6 bases and the J end loses 5 bases, and a stretch of 13 bases separates them. In the multiplex PCR, 52 forward TRBV primers and 13 reverse TRBJ primers were used, and assay-based and computational corrections were applied for amplification bias. Within the immunoSEQ assay, multiplex PCR amplified rearranged TRB loci from genomic DNA. TRB amplicons were sequenced on an Illumina HiSeq platform. On the study's bioinformatics: Raw sequences were error-filtered and aligned to reference gene sequences by custom algorithms and were subsequently analyzed with the immunoSEQ online tools. The frequencies of productive and nonproductive TRB rearrangements were evaluated among unique sequences as well as among total sequences. Hydrophobicity and amino acid composition of residues 6 and 7 within the TRB CDR3 were used to estimate the potential for self-reactivity. For group comparisons, t tests, Mann-Whitney tests or two-way ANOVA were performed in Prism software. Imported from immuneACCESS, the table was reduced by TCRdb to in-frame sequences with V and J called. These copies leave out some clones; in studies compared against another copy, an unresolved V gene accounts for under half, and the cause of the remainder is not known. That table is the source of V, J and clone size, and D and trimming were worked out from the DNA. Here the sample has 30,000 to 40,000 clones; around nine tenths occur a single time. More than 2% of the sample is in the top ten clones.

The rearranged chain carries TRBV19 and TRBJ2-5; the D assignment is uncertain and may be TRBD1 or TRBD2, with 6 bases supporting each. Source material: conventional CD4+ T cells sorted from blood. The receptor's source is a young adult with CD3G deficiency. CDR3 protein: CASSSQGGETQYF. The DNA reads TGTGCCAGTAGCTCACAGGGAGGCGAGACCCAGTACTTC. The CDR3 plus the reference TRBV19 and TRBJ2-5 genes for the other parts give the full variable domain: DGGITQSPKYLFRKEGQNVTLSCEQNLNHDAMYWYRQDPGQGLRLIYYSQIVNDFQKGDIAEGYSVSREKKESFPLTVTSAQKNPTAFYLCASSSQGGETQYFGPGTRLLVL.